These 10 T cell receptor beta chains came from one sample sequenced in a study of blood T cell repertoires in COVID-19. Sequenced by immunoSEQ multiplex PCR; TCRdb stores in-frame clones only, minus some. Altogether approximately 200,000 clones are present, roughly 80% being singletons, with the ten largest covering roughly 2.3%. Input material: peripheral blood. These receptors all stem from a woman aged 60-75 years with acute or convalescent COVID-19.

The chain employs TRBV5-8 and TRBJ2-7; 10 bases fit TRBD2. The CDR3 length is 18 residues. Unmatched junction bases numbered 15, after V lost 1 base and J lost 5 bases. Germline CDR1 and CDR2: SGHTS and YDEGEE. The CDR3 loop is CASSLSFGSSGGSNEQYF. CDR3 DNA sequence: TGTGCCAGCAGCTTGTCCTTCGGTAGTAGCGGGGGGTCTAACGAGCAGTACTTC.

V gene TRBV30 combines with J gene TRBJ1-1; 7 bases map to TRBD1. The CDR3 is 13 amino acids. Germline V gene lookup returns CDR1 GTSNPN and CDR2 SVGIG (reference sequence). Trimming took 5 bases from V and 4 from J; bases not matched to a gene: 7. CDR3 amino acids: CAWEKTGRTEAFF. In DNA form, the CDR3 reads TGTGCCTGGGAAAAGACAGGGCGCACTGAAGCTTTCTTT.

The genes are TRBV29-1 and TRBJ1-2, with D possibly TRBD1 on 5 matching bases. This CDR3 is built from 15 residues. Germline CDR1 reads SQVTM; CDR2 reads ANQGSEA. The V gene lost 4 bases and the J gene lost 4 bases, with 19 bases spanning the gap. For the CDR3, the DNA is TGCAGCGTTGTGGACACGGGGGTTGGCGGCTATGGCTACACCTTC. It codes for CSVVDTGVGGYGYTF.

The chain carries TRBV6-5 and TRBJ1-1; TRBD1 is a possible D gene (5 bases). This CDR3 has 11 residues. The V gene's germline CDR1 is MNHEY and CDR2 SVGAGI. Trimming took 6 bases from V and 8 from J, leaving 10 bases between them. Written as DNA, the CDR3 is TGTGCCAGCAGGGGGACTGGGGAAGCTTTCTTT. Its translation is CASRGTGEAFF.

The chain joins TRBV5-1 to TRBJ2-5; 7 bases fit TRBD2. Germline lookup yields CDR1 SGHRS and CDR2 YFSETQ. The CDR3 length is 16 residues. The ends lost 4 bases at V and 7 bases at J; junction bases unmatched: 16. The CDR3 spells CASSLGEGRPVGTQYF. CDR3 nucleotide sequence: TGCGCCAGCAGCCTTGGGGAGGGACGGCCTGTGGGGACCCAGTACTTC.

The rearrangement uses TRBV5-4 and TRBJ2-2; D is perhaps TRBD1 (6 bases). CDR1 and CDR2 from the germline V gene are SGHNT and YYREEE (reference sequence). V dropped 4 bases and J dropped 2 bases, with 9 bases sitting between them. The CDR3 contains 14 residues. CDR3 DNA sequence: TGTGCCAGCAGCCCGGGACAAAACACCGGGGAGCTGTTTTTT. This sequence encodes CASSPGQNTGELFF.

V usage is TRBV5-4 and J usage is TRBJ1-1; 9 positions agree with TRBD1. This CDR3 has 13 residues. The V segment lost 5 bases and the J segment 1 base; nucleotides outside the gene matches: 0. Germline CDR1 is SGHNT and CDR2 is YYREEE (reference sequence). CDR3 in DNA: TGTGCCAGCAGGGGACAGGGGAACACTGAAGCTTTCTTT. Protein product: CASRGQGNTEAFF.

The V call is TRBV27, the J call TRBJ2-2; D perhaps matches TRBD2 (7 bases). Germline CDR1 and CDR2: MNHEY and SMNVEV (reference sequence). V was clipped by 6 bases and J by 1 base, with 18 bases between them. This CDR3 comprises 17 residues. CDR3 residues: CASRGKGEGLNTGELFF. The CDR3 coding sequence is TGTGCCAGCAGAGGAAAGGGGGAGGGGTTGAACACCGGGGAGCTGTTTTTT.

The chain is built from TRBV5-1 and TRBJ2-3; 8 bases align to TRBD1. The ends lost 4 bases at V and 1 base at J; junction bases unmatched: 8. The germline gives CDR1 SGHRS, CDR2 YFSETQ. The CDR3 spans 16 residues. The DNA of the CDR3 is TGCGCCAGCAGCAGGAAGACAGGGGAAGGCACAGATACGCAGTATTTT. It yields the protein CASSRKTGEGTDTQYF.

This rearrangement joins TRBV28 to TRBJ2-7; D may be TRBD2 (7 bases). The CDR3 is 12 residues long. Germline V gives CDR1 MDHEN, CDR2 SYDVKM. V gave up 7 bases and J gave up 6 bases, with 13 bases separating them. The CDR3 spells CASTGGLGEQYF. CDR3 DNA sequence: TGTGCCAGCACCGGGGGGCTCGGCGAGCAGTACTTC.